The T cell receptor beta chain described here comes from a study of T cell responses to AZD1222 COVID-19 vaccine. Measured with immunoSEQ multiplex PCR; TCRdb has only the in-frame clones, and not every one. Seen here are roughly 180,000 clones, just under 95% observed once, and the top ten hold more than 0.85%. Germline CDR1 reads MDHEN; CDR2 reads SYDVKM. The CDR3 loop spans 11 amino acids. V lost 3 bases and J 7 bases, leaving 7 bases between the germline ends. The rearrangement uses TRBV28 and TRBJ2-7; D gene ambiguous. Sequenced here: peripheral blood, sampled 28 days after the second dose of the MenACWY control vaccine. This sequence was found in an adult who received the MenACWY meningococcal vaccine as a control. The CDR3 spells CASSFEGEQYF. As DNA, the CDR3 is TGTGCCAGCAGTTTTGAAGGGGAGCAGTACTTC.